Listed here are 8 T cell receptor beta chains from one sample, sequenced in a study of glioma-infiltrating T cells after dendritic cell vaccination. Data came from immunoSEQ multiplex PCR; TCRdb stores just in-frame clones and leaves some out. The table records over 65,000 clones, approximately 81% of them present only once. Stated time point: after dendritic cell vaccination, including at tumor progression/relapse. The specimen was blood, collected after dendritic cell vaccination. These receptors originate from a human donor with glioblastoma.

The rearrangement uses TRBV6-5 and TRBJ2-2; D is ambiguous. The germline V gene encodes CDR1 MNHEY and CDR2 SVGAGI. V lost 6 bases and J 6 bases, leaving 8 bases between the germline ends. The CDR3 spans 12 residues. The CDR3 loop reads CASRSGPGELFF. In nucleotides, the CDR3 is TGTGCCAGCAGGTCTGGGCCCGGGGAGCTGTTTTTT.

The V gene is TRBV2, the J gene TRBJ2-1; TRBD2 matches at 11 bases. The trim removed 8 bases at V and 8 bases at J, leaving 14 bases unmatched. CDR3 length: 16 amino acids. The germline gives CDR1 SNHLY, CDR2 FYNNEI. CDR3 in amino acids: CASLRVGTSGPDEQFF. The CDR3 coding sequence is TGTGCCAGCCTACGGGTCGGGACTAGCGGTCCCGATGAGCAGTTCTTC.

In its sample, this clone was seen a few times. V usage is TRBV7-3 and J usage is TRBJ1-1; D gene ambiguous. Germline V CDR1 and CDR2: SGHTA, FQGTGA. The CDR3 sequence is 16 residues long. Trimming removed 4 bases from V and 4 bases from J, with 19 bases in between. Here the CDR3 reads CASSSLAGKGTTEAFF. The CDR3 DNA reads TGTGCCAGCAGCTCCCTGGCGGGGAAGGGCACCACTGAAGCTTTCTTT.

The chain is built from TRBV30 and TRBJ2-5; TRBD2 agrees at 8 bases. The CDR3 is made up of 17 amino acids. The germline V gene has CDR1 GTSNPN and CDR2 SVGIG (reference sequence). J gave up 5 bases and V 1 base, and 15 bases lay outside the gene matches. Here the CDR3 reads CAWSGFGASGPRETQYF. CDR3 DNA sequence: TGTGCCTGGAGTGGGTTTGGGGCTAGCGGGCCCCGGGAGACCCAGTACTTC.

The chain has TRBV9 and TRBJ2-1; no firm D call. CDR3 length: 16 amino acids. V gave up 0 bases and J gave up 8 bases, with 18 bases separating them. Germline CDR1 and CDR2: SGDLS and YYNGEE. DNA for the CDR3: TGTGCCAGCAGCGTAGTACTTAGTTGGTCCCTCGATGAGCAGTTCTTC. It yields the protein CASSVVLSWSLDEQFF.

The CDR3 loop is CATSPSLIGGTNEKLFF. DNA of the CDR3: TGTGCCACCAGCCCTTCCCTAATAGGGGGAACTAATGAAAAACTGTTTTTT. The chain links TRBV15 to TRBJ1-4, with D tentatively TRBD1 (6 bases). The CDR3 spans 17 residues. The ends were cut back, 5 bases at V and 1 base at J, with 17 bases in the middle. CDR1 and CDR2 (germline): LNHNV, YYDKDF (reference sequence).

This clone has just a few counts. This chain uses TRBV6-1 with TRBJ1-2; D might be TRBD1 (5 bases). The V and J ends lost 3 bases and 3 bases respectively, with 8 bases between them. The CDR3 extends over 13 amino acids. From germline, CDR1 is MNHNS and CDR2 SASEGT. The CDR3: CASSERQYYGYTF. CDR3 sequence (DNA): TGTGCCAGCAGTGAGAGACAGTACTATGGCTACACCTTC.

The chain uses TRBV25-1 and TRBJ2-3, with 11 positions matching TRBD2. The CDR3 is made up of 16 amino acids. V gave up 5 bases and J gave up 5 bases; unmatched junction bases: 9. Germline CDR1 MGHDK, CDR2 SYGVNS. The CDR3 region is CASSTKLAGEVDTQYF. CDR3 sequence (DNA): TGTGCCAGCAGTACAAAACTAGCGGGAGAGGTAGATACGCAGTATTTT.